Listed here are 18 T cell receptor beta chains from one sample, sequenced in a study of blood T cell repertoires in COVID-19. Generated by immunoSEQ multiplex PCR, the TCRdb table keeps only in-frame clones and is missing some. Here the sample spans about 200,000 clones, more than 80% being singletons. Sequencing was performed on peripheral blood. The receptor set was obtained from a man aged 50-59 years with acute or convalescent COVID-19.

This chain joins TRBV7-3 and TRBJ2-1; weak D call: TRBD2 (5 bases). The V and J ends lost 2 bases and 2 bases respectively, with 10 bases between them. The CDR3 has 15 residues. The germline gives CDR1 SGHTA, CDR2 FQGTGA. The CDR3: CASSLSASPYNEQFF. CDR3 coding DNA: TGTGCCAGCAGCTTATCGGCTAGCCCCTACAATGAGCAGTTCTTC.

The table lists this clone with a count of one. This chain joins TRBV2 and TRBJ2-3; 15 nucleotides match TRBD2. The CDR3 has 17 residues. Germline V CDR1 and CDR2: SNHLY, FYNNEI. The junction had 8 bases not matched to a gene; V was cut back by 8 bases and J by 2 bases. CDR3 DNA: TGTGCCAGCCGTCCGGGACTAGCGGGAGGCACCACAGATACGCAGTATTTT. It translates to CASRPGLAGGTTDTQYF.

This sequence joins TRBV21-1 and TRBJ2-3; TRBD2, the table's D call, lacks a check against the DNA. TRBV21-1 is annotated as a pseudogene. The CDR3 loop spans 15 amino acids. The CDR3 DNA is TGTGCCAGCAGTAACTCTAGCGGCCGCACAGATACGCAGTATTTT. Translation: CASSNSSGRTDTQYF.

This chain links TRBV28 with TRBJ2-7; tentative D call: TRBD1 (6 bases). The CDR3 runs 16 residues. The V and J ends lost 2 bases and 3 bases respectively, with 17 bases between them. From germline, CDR1 is MDHEN and CDR2 SYDVKM. In DNA form, the CDR3 reads TGTGCCAGCAGTTTACCCCCCGGACAGAATAGCTACGAGCAGTACTTC. Translating it yields CASSLPPGQNSYEQYF.

This chain links TRBV5-6 with TRBJ2-3, with 8 nucleotides matching TRBD2. Looked up from germline, CDR1 is SGHDT and CDR2 is YYEEEE. This CDR3 has 15 amino acids. V shed 2 bases and J 5 bases; nucleotides not matched to a gene: 7. CDR3 bases: TGTGCCAGCAGCTTTTTTAGCGGGGCCCAAGATACGCAGTATTTT. Residues: CASSFFSGAQDTQYF.

The J gene is TRBJ1-3, the V gene TRBV7-9; 8 nucleotides match TRBD1. This CDR3 region has 16 residues. Losses at the gene ends were 7 bases for V and 3 bases for J; bases not matched to a gene: 11. CDR1 and CDR2 (germline): SEHNR, FQNEAQ (reference sequence). CDR3 sequence: CASNHWTGQGGNTIYF. The CDR3 nucleotides read TGTGCCAGCAACCACTGGACAGGGCAGGGTGGAAACACCATATATTTT.

The chain has TRBV6-8 and TRBJ2-3; the match to TRBD1 covers 7 bases. Germline V gene sequence: CDR1 MNHGY, CDR2 SAAAGT. V shed 8 bases, J shed 2 bases, and the junction held 16 bases outside the gene matches. This CDR3 has 17 residues. CDR3: CASYEPGTDDYTDTQYF. The CDR3 nucleotides are TGTGCCAGCTATGAACCCGGGACAGACGATTACACAGATACGCAGTATTTT.

This chain links TRBV6-2 or TRBV6-3 with TRBJ1-2, with 8 bases aligning to TRBD1. Germline loops: CDR1 MNHEY, CDR2 SVGEGT. This CDR3 is 13 amino acids long. V was clipped by 5 bases and J by 5 bases; unmatched bases: 4. As DNA, the CDR3 is TGTGCCAGCAGTAAGGACAGGGAGTATGGCTACACCTTC. Translating it yields CASSKDREYGYTF.

The chain combines TRBV5-1 with TRBJ1-4, with TRBD1 identical over 9 bases. Germline values: CDR1 SGHRS, CDR2 YFSETQ. This CDR3 comprises 18 residues. With 1 base clipped from V and 8 bases from J, the junction kept 15 bases outside the gene matches. CDR3 bases: TGCGCCAGCAGCTTGACCGGGACAGGGAGGTTTGGGTCGGAAAAACTGTTTTTT. Translated: CASSLTGTGRFGSEKLFF.

This chain joins TRBV13 and TRBJ2-5, with TRBD1 identical over 10 bases. Germline CDR1 reads PRHDT; CDR2 reads FYEKMQ (reference sequence). V shed 5 bases, J shed 1 base, and the junction held 4 bases outside the gene matches. The CDR3 is 15 amino acids. The CDR3 DNA sequence: TGTGCCAGCAGCCCCCGGACAGGGGGCCAAGAGACCCAGTACTTC. This sequence encodes CASSPRTGGQETQYF.

This rearrangement joins TRBV7-2 to TRBJ1-1; 7 bases align to TRBD1. The CDR3 has 14 amino acids. Germline values: CDR1 SGHTA, CDR2 FQGNSA. V lost 5 bases and J lost 7; bases outside the gene matches: 10. Written as DNA, the CDR3 is TGTGCCAGCAGCCCCCCAGGGGGTTTCTTTGAAGCTTTCTTT. Translated, it gives CASSPPGGFFEAFF.

The genes are TRBV27 and TRBJ2-2, with D maybe TRBD2 (6 bases). Germline V gene lookup returns CDR1 MNHEY and CDR2 SMNVEV (reference sequence). The CDR3 is 15 residues long. The V end was cut by 7 bases, the J end by 5 bases, with 17 bases between. This CDR3 is CASNFLGGETGELFF. The CDR3 bases are TGTGCCAGCAACTTTCTGGGGGGAGAGACCGGGGAGCTGTTTTTT.

The V call is TRBV9, the J call TRBJ2-5; the match to TRBD1 covers 7 bases. Per germline, CDR1 SGDLS and CDR2 YYNGEE. J gave up 2 bases and V 4 bases, and 5 bases lay outside the gene matches. The CDR3 has 14 amino acids. The CDR3 coding sequence is TGTGCCAGCAGCTCCGGGACAGCTCAAGAGACCCAGTACTTC. It is translated as CASSSGTAQETQYF.

The rearrangement links TRBV5-1 to TRBJ2-1, with 9 bases that match TRBD2. The ends lost 0 bases at V and 4 bases at J; junction bases unmatched: 8. Germline CDR1 and CDR2: SGHRS and YFSETQ. This CDR3 is built from 17 residues. CDR3 region: CASSLALAGSGYNEQFF. The CDR3, as DNA: TGCGCCAGCAGCTTGGCCCTAGCGGGGTCAGGGTACAATGAGCAGTTCTTC.

The V and J genes are TRBV9 and TRBJ2-3; D is perhaps TRBD2 (6 bases). CDR3 length equals 14 residues. Germline loops: CDR1 SGDLS, CDR2 YYNGEE. V lost 2 bases and J lost 2, with 9 bases in between. In nucleotides, the CDR3 is TGTGCCAGCAGCGTGCGGGATAACACAGATACGCAGTATTTT. Its translation: CASSVRDNTDTQYF.

The chain recombines TRBV6-6 with TRBJ2-7, with TRBD2 matching 14 bases. V lost 6 bases and J lost 3; bases outside the gene matches: 4. Germline lookup yields CDR1 MNHNY and CDR2 SVGAGI (reference sequence). The CDR3 has 15 amino acids. The CDR3 nucleotides read TGTGCCAGCAGGCGTGGGACTAGCGGGGGCTACGAGCAGTACGTC. Its translation: CASRRGTSGGYEQYV.

The chain uses TRBV6-5 and TRBJ1-1; possibly TRBD1 for D (6 bases). Germline CDR1 reads MNHEY; CDR2 reads SVGAGI. Trimming left V 7 bases short and J 1 base short, with 16 bases between. The CDR3 is 15 amino acids. CDR3 sequence: CASTLRGAGNTEAFF. CDR3 DNA sequence: TGTGCCAGCACTCTACGGGGGGCAGGGAACACTGAAGCTTTCTTT.

The CDR3 region is CASARWREVLGETQYF. CDR3 DNA: TGTGCCAGCGCGAGGTGGCGGGAGGTCTTAGGAGAGACCCAGTACTTC. V usage is TRBV28 and J usage is TRBJ2-5, with 8 bases fitting TRBD2. V gave up 8 bases and J gave up 4 bases; unmatched junction bases: 15. The germline CDR1 and CDR2 sequences are MDHEN and SYDVKM. CDR3 size: 16 residues.